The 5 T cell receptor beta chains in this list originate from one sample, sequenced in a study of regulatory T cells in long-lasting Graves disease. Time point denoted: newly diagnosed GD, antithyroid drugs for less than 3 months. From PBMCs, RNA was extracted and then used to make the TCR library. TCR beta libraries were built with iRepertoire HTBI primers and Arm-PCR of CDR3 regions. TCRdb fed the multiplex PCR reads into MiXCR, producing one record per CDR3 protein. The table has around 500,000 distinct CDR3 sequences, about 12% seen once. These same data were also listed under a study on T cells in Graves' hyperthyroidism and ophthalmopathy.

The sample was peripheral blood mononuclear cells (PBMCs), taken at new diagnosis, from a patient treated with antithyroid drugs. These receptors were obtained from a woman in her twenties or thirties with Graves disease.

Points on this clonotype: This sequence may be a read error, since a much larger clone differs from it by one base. DNA of the CDR3: TGTGCCAACAGTCCGTGGACTCTACAGGGGGCGCGAAGTGAAGCTTTCTTT. It yields the protein CANSPWTLQGARSEAFF. The genes are TRBV27 and TRBJ2-3, with 9 bases that match TRBD1. The closer fit of TRBJ1-1 to the DNA end suggests the J call may be wrong. Per germline, CDR1 MNHEY and CDR2 SMNVEV (reference sequence). This CDR3 has 17 residues.

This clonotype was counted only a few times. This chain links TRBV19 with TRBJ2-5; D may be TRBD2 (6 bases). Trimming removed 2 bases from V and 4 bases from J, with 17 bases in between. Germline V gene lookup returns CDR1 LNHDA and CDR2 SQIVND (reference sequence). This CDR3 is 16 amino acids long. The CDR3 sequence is CASSINRDFWGETQYF. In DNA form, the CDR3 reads TGTGCCAGTAGTATAAACCGGGACTTCTGGGGAGAGACCCAGTACTTC.

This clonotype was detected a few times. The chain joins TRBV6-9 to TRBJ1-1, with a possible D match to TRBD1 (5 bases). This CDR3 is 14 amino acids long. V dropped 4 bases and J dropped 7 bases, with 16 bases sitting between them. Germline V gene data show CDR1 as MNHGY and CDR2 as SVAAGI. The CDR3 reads CASSSPGERGEAFF. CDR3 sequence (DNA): TGTGCCAGCAGTTCCCCGGGGGAGCGTGGTGAAGCTTTCTTT.

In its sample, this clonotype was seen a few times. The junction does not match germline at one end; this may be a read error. In nucleotides, the CDR3 is TGTGCCAGAAGTTATATCTCCTCCAGCTTGCGAGACGAGCAGTACTTC. Translation gives CARSYISSSLRDEQYF. The chain uses TRBV6-5 and TRBJ2-7; D uncertain. There are 16 residues in the CDR3. The germline gives CDR1 MNHEY, CDR2 SVGAGI.

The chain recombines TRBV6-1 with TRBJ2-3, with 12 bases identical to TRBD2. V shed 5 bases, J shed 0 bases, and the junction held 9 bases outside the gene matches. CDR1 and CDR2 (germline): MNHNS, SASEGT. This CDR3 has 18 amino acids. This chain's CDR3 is CASSPRTSGKLSTDTQYF. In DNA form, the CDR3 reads TGTGCCAGCAGTCCACGGACTAGCGGGAAACTAAGCACAGATACGCAGTATTTT.